This TCR beta chain was retrieved from a study of T cells after somatic rescue of genetic block (dated by TCRdb to about 2020). Background for the entire study: What the study looked at was long-term robustness, specifically in a T-cell system that came about through somatic rescue of a genetic block in T-cell development.

CDR1 MGHDK and CDR2 SYGVNS are derived from the germline V gene. From the cysteine up to the phenylalanine, the CDR3 has a length of 15 residues. Here the CDR3 DNA is all that survives: 45 bases in frame from base 1. A distance of 13 bases separates the germline ends of V and J, which lose 3 bases and 5 bases respectively. Libraries were built with the immunoSEQ multiplex PCR assay. TCRdb took over this immuneACCESS table, retaining in-frame rearrangements with V and J assigned. Such tables are incomplete; in checked studies, under half of the missing clones stem from an unresolved V gene, and the remainder is unexplained. The sample records 95,000 to 120,000 clones, 90% to 95% of which are singletons. Of the sample, 1.4% falls within the top ten clones. Regarding this clone: Its antigen target is currently unknown. Base qualities are not at hand, and no much larger clone is one base apart.

The specimen sequenced was peripheral blood mononuclear cells (PBMCs). The clonotype was recovered from a woman aged 18-35 years. This sequence uses TRBV25-1 and TRBJ1-4; the D segment could be TRBD1, given 6 matching bases. CDR3 protein: CASSEQGGLNEKLFF. The bases read TGTGCCAGCAGTGAGCAAGGGGGTTTAAATGAAAAACTGTTTTTT. Full variable domain (CDR3 extended with the reference TRBV25-1 and TRBJ1-4 proteins): EADIYQTPRYLVIGTGKKITLECSQTMGHDKMYWYQQDPGMELHLIHYSYGVNSTEKGDLSSESTVSRIRTEHFPLTLESARPSHTSQYLCASSEQGGLNEKLFFGSGTQLSVL.